These 21 T cell receptor beta chains originate from one sample sequenced in a study of cytomegalovirus exposure and HLA in healthy donors. With 60 Vbeta and 13 Jbeta primers, the PCR was carried out. Using immunoSEQ multiplex PCR, the repertoire was profiled, and TCRdb retains in-frame clones only, with some absent. Of tens of thousands of clones in the sample, roughly 85% were seen once. Sequencing was carried out using PBMCs. These receptors all come from a young man in good health and CMV-seronegative.

V gene TRBV28 combines with J gene TRBJ1-3; 8 bases are a match to TRBD1. Germline CDR1 MDHEN, CDR2 SYDVKM. Trimming cost V 5 bases and J 7 bases; bases outside gene matches: 10. The CDR3 is 15 residues long. CDR3 bases: TGTGCCAGCAGTCTCCGGACAGGGAGAAGGAACACCATATATTTT. Encoded protein: CASSLRTGRRNTIYF. Full variable domain (rest looked up from reference TRBV28 and TRBJ1-3): DVKVTQSSRYLVKRTGEKVFLECVQDMDHENMFWYRQDPGLGLRLIYFSYDVKMKEKGDIPEGYSVSREKKERFSLILESASTNQTSMYLCASSLRTGRRNTIYFGEGSWLTVV.

In its sample, this clone ranks as medium-sized. The V gene is TRBV6-1, the J gene TRBJ2-3, with TRBD2 identical over 13 bases. The germline V gene has CDR1 MNHNS and CDR2 SASEGT. This CDR3 contains 16 residues. V was clipped by 1 base and J by 4 bases; unmatched bases: 2. The CDR3 coding sequence is TGTGCCAGCAGTGAAGAACTAGCGGGAGGGCCAGATACGCAGTATTTT. Its protein is CASSEELAGGPDTQYF.

The V call is TRBV4-1, the J call TRBJ2-7; D is ambiguous. CDR3 length: 15 residues. Germline V gives CDR1 MGHRA, CDR2 YSYEKL. Trimming took 7 bases from V and 0 from J, leaving 16 bases between them. For the CDR3, the DNA is TGCGCCAGCACCCCCCGGGTCTCCAGCTCCTACGAGCAGTACTTC. Amino acid sequence: CASTPRVSSSYEQYF.

The chain employs TRBV7-8 and TRBJ2-2; 9 bases are shared with TRBD2. Losses at the gene ends were 1 base for V and 2 bases for J; bases not matched to a gene: 2. Looked up from germline, CDR1 is SGHVS and CDR2 is FQNEAQ. The CDR3 extends over 16 amino acids. CDR3 sequence (DNA): TGTGCCAGCAGCTTAGTTAGCGGGGGTAACACCGGGGAGCTGTTTTTT. Its protein product is CASSLVSGGNTGELFF.

The V gene is TRBV2, the J gene TRBJ1-2; TRBD1 matches 9 bases. The CDR3 spans 13 residues. Trimming removed 10 bases from V and 4 bases from J; junction bases left unmatched: 7. Germline assignment: CDR1 SNHLY and CDR2 FYNNEI. The CDR3 nucleotides read TGTGCCACCATGGGGACAGGGCTCTATGGCTACACCTTC. As protein: CATMGTGLYGYTF.

The chain couples TRBV5-4 to TRBJ1-1; D not resolved. The V end lost 4 bases, the J end lost 1 base, and 2 bases lay between the germline ends. CDR1 SGHNT and CDR2 YYREEE come from the germline V gene (reference sequence). The CDR3 contains 11 residues. The CDR3 loop is CASSRNTEAFF. Written as DNA, the CDR3 is TGTGCCAGCAGCCGGAACACTGAAGCTTTCTTT.

The chain joins TRBV5-1 to TRBJ1-1, with D possibly TRBD1 on 5 matching bases. Trimming cost V 5 bases and J 1 base, with 15 bases left between them. This CDR3 is built from 15 residues. The germline gives CDR1 SGHRS, CDR2 YFSETQ. The CDR3 reads CASRVEWGPNTEAFF. CDR3 DNA: TGCGCCAGCAGGGTGGAGTGGGGCCCGAACACTGAAGCTTTCTTT.

V is TRBV5-4 and J is TRBJ1-2; D remains unclear. The CDR3 length is 14 residues. Trimming shortened V by 4 bases and J by 2 bases, and 12 bases separated the two germline ends. In germline, CDR1 is SGHNT, CDR2 YYREEE (reference sequence). In DNA form, the CDR3 reads TGTGCCAGCAGCCCCGGCGGGGAAAACTATGGCTACACCTTC. Encoded protein: CASSPGGENYGYTF.

The rearrangement links TRBV2 to TRBJ1-5; D is undetermined. The germline V gene encodes CDR1 SNHLY and CDR2 FYNNEI. V gave up 8 bases and J gave up 7 bases, with 18 bases separating them. The CDR3 runs 14 residues. CDR3 nucleotide sequence: TGTGCCAGCGTACGGGATCTGGGGTTACAGCCCCAGCATTTT. Encoded protein: CASVRDLGLQPQHF.

The chain recombines TRBV2 with TRBJ2-3; TRBD2 agrees at 7 bases. Germline CDR1 and CDR2: SNHLY and FYNNEI. The CDR3 covers 11 residues. V shed 3 bases, J shed 13 bases, and the junction held 4 bases outside the gene matches. CDR3 protein: CASSDSGGEYF. Written as DNA, the CDR3 is TGTGCCAGCAGTGATAGTGGGGGGGAGTATTTT.

The chain carries TRBV4-3 and TRBJ2-5; D is perhaps TRBD2 (6 bases). Germline CDR1 is LGHNA and CDR2 is YSLEER. CDR3 length: 16 amino acids. Between the trimmed V and J ends, which lost 0 bases and 1 base, there was a span of 12 bases. CDR3 in amino acids: CASSQDLGGIQETQYF. As DNA, the CDR3 is TGCGCCAGCAGCCAAGACTTGGGGGGTATCCAAGAGACCCAGTACTTC.

The rearrangement uses TRBV4-2 and TRBJ1-4; D not resolved. The germline V and J ends were trimmed by 0 bases and 8 bases, with 19 bases remaining between them. Germline lookup yields CDR1 LGHNA and CDR2 YNFKEQ. The CDR3 length is 17 residues. In DNA form, the CDR3 reads TGTGCCAGCAGCCAAGAACCCCCCTACTCCCCGGGAGAAAAACTGTTTTTT. Its translation: CASSQEPPYSPGEKLFF.

The chain couples TRBV29-1 to TRBJ1-4; TRBD1 matches at 8 bases. CDR1 and CDR2 from the germline V gene are SQVTM and ANQGSEA. V lost 5 bases and J lost 5; bases outside the gene matches: 4. The CDR3 covers 13 residues. CDR3 nucleotide sequence: TGCAGCGTTTCGCGACAGGGGAATGAAAAACTGTTTTTT. It is translated as CSVSRQGNEKLFF.

The chain joins TRBV6-1 to TRBJ2-1; no firm D call. The CDR3 sequence is 14 residues long. V was pared by 4 bases and J by 4 bases, with 11 bases between. CDR1 MNHNS and CDR2 SASEGT come from the germline V gene. CDR3 bases: TGTGCCAGCAGTGTCACACCGACTTACAATGAGCAGTTCTTC. Translated, it gives CASSVTPTYNEQFF.

The V and J genes are TRBV19 and TRBJ1-5; D possibly corresponds to TRBD1 (6 bases). CDR1 LNHDA and CDR2 SQIVND come from the germline V gene (reference sequence). The CDR3 sequence is 15 residues long. Trimming removed 4 bases at V and 5 bases at J, with 15 bases between. The CDR3 protein is CASSTYRAGYQPQHF. CDR3 sequence (DNA): TGTGCCAGTAGTACCTACAGGGCCGGATATCAGCCCCAGCATTTT.

This chain joins TRBV5-5 and TRBJ2-7; 10 bases line up with TRBD2. The CDR3 extends over 15 amino acids. Looked up from germline, CDR1 is SGHKS and CDR2 is YYEKEE (reference sequence). The V segment lost 1 base and the J segment 4 bases; nucleotides outside the gene matches: 5. The CDR3 nucleotides read TGTGCCAGCAGCTTGCTCCTAGCGGGAGTATACGAGCAGTACTTC. Encoded protein: CASSLLLAGVYEQYF.

The rearrangement links TRBV18 to TRBJ2-2, with D possibly TRBD2 on 6 matching bases. CDR1 and CDR2 (germline): KGHSH, LQKENI. The CDR3 length is 18 residues. Trimming cost V 3 bases and J 1 base, with 18 bases left between them. This chain's CDR3 is CASSPVMIGGMNTGELFF. The CDR3 DNA is TGTGCCAGCTCACCGGTCATGATCGGCGGGATGAACACCGGGGAGCTGTTTTTT.

This clone is a singleton in its sample. The chain combines TRBV28 with TRBJ2-7; TRBD2 aligns across 7 bases. CDR1 is MDHEN, CDR2 SYDVKM, per germline. The length of the CDR3 is 16 residues. V shed 7 bases and J 1 base; nucleotides not matched to a gene: 13. CDR3 residues: CASIPPRTGGSYEQYF. CDR3 bases: TGTGCCAGCATTCCTCCTCGGACGGGAGGATCCTACGAGCAGTACTTC.

The chain employs TRBV30 and TRBJ1-1; D gene ambiguous. V gave up 3 bases and J gave up 4 bases, with 6 bases separating them. The germline V gene has CDR1 GTSNPN and CDR2 SVGIG (reference sequence). The CDR3 covers 11 residues. The CDR3 sequence is CAWRAVTEAFF. For the CDR3, the DNA is TGTGCCTGGAGGGCGGTCACTGAAGCTTTCTTT. The variable domain in full, with the rest retrieved from reference TRBV30 and TRBJ1-1, is SQTIHQWPATLVQPVGSPLSLECTVEGTSNPNLYWYRQAAGRGLQLLFYSVGIGQISSEVPQNLSASRPQDRQFILSSKKLLLSDSGFYLCAWRAVTEAFFGQGTRLTVV.

The chain is built from TRBV4-1 and TRBJ2-5; TRBD1 might be the D (5 bases). Germline V lookup: CDR1 MGHRA, CDR2 YSYEKL. The CDR3 extends over 13 amino acids. V lost 4 bases and J lost 5, with 11 bases in between. CDR3 in DNA: TGCGCCAGCAGCCTTTCCGCAGGGGAGACCCAGTACTTC. The encoded protein is CASSLSAGETQYF.

The CDR3 sequence: CASSLRRTGGRGETQYF. As DNA, the CDR3 is TGTGCCAGCAGCTTGCGCCGAACAGGGGGCCGGGGAGAGACCCAGTACTTC. The chain uses TRBV11-2 and TRBJ2-5; 9 nucleotides agree with TRBD1. The CDR3 runs to 17 residues. The V gene's germline CDR1 is SGHAT and CDR2 FQNNGV. Losses at the gene ends were 3 bases for V and 4 bases for J; bases not matched to a gene: 12.